This T cell receptor beta chain was found in a study of PD-1 blockade in classical Hodgkin lymphoma. Whole-study findings and limits: Complete responders showed a baseline diversity that resembled the diversity of newly diagnosed patients. Newly diagnosed patients were said to have less baseline TCR diversity than healthy donors did.

Between the trimmed V and J ends, which lost 6 bases and 5 bases, there was a span of 17 bases. The germline V gene encodes CDR1 MNHNS and CDR2 SASEGT. The CDR3 is 15 residues long. Only in-frame clones appear in the TCRdb table, and some are missing; sequencing was by immunoSEQ multiplex PCR. The table has more than 90,000 clones, roughly 91% seen once. In its sample, this clone was seen once. Its antigen is currently unknown. Brentuximab vedotin exposure varied, and every patient relapsed after autologous stem cell transplantation. Complete response, partial response or progressive disease made up the best responses.

The input for sequencing was peripheral blood mononuclear cells (PBMCs), taken before the second cycle of nivolumab. This clonotype was sampled from a human donor with classical Hodgkin lymphoma. The rearrangement links TRBV6-1 to TRBJ1-5; possibly TRBD1 for D (6 bases). CDR3 bases: TGTGCCAGCAGGCCTTCTCAGGGGCCCTATCAGCCCCAGCATTTT. Its translation: CASRPSQGPYQPQHF.